Sequencing of this T cell receptor beta chain was carried out in a study of T-cell reconstitution after alpha-beta-depleted transplantation in children. The CDR3 extends over 15 amino acids. Germline CDR1 SEHNR, CDR2 FQNEAQ (reference sequence). V was shortened by 5 bases and J by 2 bases, with 14 bases between the two germline ends. Whole-study findings and limits: Some patients showed high day-60 TCRbeta diversity, which derived from surviving recipient T cells and thymic progenitors. After transplant, at about two months, alpha-beta T cells were reportedly derived from several hundred expanded graft clones. Hyperexpanded clones declined; after one year, newly produced T cells mostly supplied diversity.

Preparing the TCRbeta library involved the use of unique molecular identifiers. Each CDR3 protein gets one entry after TCRdb re-called the PCR reads with MiXCR. The sample shows around 420,000 distinct CDR3 sequences, 15% to 20% of them seen only once. This clonotype has more than one count but fewer than ten. Its target is unknown. The sequence derives from a boy in the first two years of life who had a stem cell transplant for Wiskott-Aldrich syndrome, so the T cells may come from the graft donor. The V and J genes are TRBV7-9 and TRBJ2-3, with a possible D match to TRBD1 (6 bases). This material consisted of PBMCs, mostly from graft donor cells, taken 360 days after TCRalphabeta/CD19-depleted stem cell transplant. CDR3 nucleotides: TGTGCCAGCAGCCCTAGGGGGTATGACACAGATACGCAGTATTTT. Protein product: CASSPRGYDTDTQYF.